This entry features one T cell receptor beta chain sequence. Only one count was recorded for this clone. Its specific antigen is unknown. Per-nucleotide qualities are absent, and no much larger clonotype sits a single base away. This record comes from a study of cytomegalovirus exposure and HLA in healthy donors (dated by TCRdb to about 2017). About the full investigation: According to an earlier analysis of several hundred of the donors, about 179 million T cells yielded roughly 110 million unique TCR beta sequences and approximately 300 Gb of sequence data. An early release that covered 640 HLA-typed donors contained approximately 300 gigabases of sequencing data and 70 million to 100 million unique TCR sequences. The genetic ancestry cluster associated with self-reported Caucasian donors included 81% of the approximately 400 genotyped donors. The aim of the study was to test whether cataloging public T cell receptors could identify signatures of past pathogen exposure. Using immunosequencing, the study profiled T cell repertoires from 500 to 800 subjects and related those repertoires to cytomegalovirus serostatus. Besides the first cohort of under 700 subjects, a separate validation cohort made up of 120 different subjects was used. To predict cytomegalovirus infection status, the study combined high-throughput TCR immunosequencing, statistical association of individual TCRs with disease status, and machine learning. A later analysis re-analyzed previously published TCR beta repertoires from about 730 donors and added high-resolution HLA genotyping to study TCR occurrence patterns. Rather than drawing on any new phenotypic data, the later analysis identified candidate immune exposures from TCR beta sequences and the way those sequences occurred across donors. To decide whether each TCR beta V gene segment behaved as functional or pseudogenic, an earlier analysis of some 600 of the donors relied on high-throughput TCR beta sequencing. Donor age, sex, ethnicity and CMV serostatus were collected together with the repertoire data. In a later genetic analysis, genome-wide SNP genotypes for 398 of the 666 donors were used, and that subset was treated as a discovery cohort. All discovery cohort repertoires had been generated using a single sequencing platform. HLA typing covered class I and class II loci at four-digit resolution. Typing coverage differed by locus: A, B, C, DRB1 and DQB1 were typed in about 629-640 donors, DQA1 in about 500, DPA1 in 606, and DPB1 in 472. Because of strong linkage in the cohort, five DR-DQ haplotypes were treated as single units for association and clustering. On average, roughly 240,000 unique TCR beta nucleotide sequences were sequenced per donor among about 400 genotyped donors of the cohort, with about 19% of those sequences being non-productive.

What the work shows at the level of the full study, not this receptor alone: According to a later analysis, most CMV-associated TCR beta chains appeared to be HLA-restricted, and the HLA associations seemed to be driven largely by CMV exposure. Correlated functional status among segregating V segments might reflect linkage disequilibrium, but an unknown experimental factor could not be ruled out. A further reported finding was that TCR beta sequences accurately predicted the HLA-A and HLA-B alleles for most subjects in the first cohort. In both the original and validation cohorts, the classifier was reported to diagnose cytomegalovirus status with high specificity and sensitivity. Presence/absence analyses assumed roughly uniform sequencing depth across donors, an assumption that may not hold. Because HLA typing was missing for some donors at each locus, association tests included only the typed subset. According to a later genetic analysis, donors in an Asian-associated ancestry cluster had fewer N-insertions in productive TCRs than the roughly 670-donor mean. Because the 87-base-pair reads could not distinguish some IMGT-functional V segments, including TRBV6-2 and TRBV6-3, those segments were excluded. A few of the identified cytomegalovirus-associated TCR beta chains were confirmed in vitro to be specific for cytomegalovirus antigens. In this cohort, only TCR beta chains were sequenced, and detectable features were limited by the absence of alpha or paired-chain data. A later analysis found that HLA-associated TCR beta chains were more clonally expanded and had lower generation probabilities than equally common non-associated chains. The study listed over 150 TCR beta chains as associated with cytomegalovirus. Specific HLA alleles were associated with about 17,000 TCR beta sequences at a false discovery rate of 0.05 in a later analysis. The authors suggested that the approach could potentially be generalized to other disease states and immunological phenotypes. Across donors, most TCR sequences were observed very rarely, whereas some public TCRs were present in many individuals. A later analysis found that TCR association rates varied across HLA loci, with DRB1 alleles showing the most associated TCRs and HLA-C alleles the fewest. An earlier analysis of roughly 570 of the donors showed that most TCR beta V segments appeared in productive rearrangements either about 87% or about 30% of the time, which broadly matched IMGT annotations. Strong co-occurrence of HLA alleles, especially DR and DQ, made assigning TCR associations to individual alleles difficult. The sequencing pipeline was judged likely to have produced a cluster of highly shared sequence variants as a technical artifact. About 17 rarely observed V segments, including chromosome 9 orphons, were excluded from the earlier analysis of approximately 500 of the donors because counts were too low. Immune exposure information for the cohort was limited to CMV serostatus. According to a later analysis, parvovirus B19, influenza, CMV and Epstein-Barr virus appeared linked to several top co-occurrence clusters. In a later genetic analysis, a missense DCLRE1C variant was associated with V-gene and J-gene trimming of TCR beta chains, and the association was replicated in an independent cohort.

The cohort consisted of 670 or so healthy bone marrow donors. Cohort members were all nominally healthy when sampled, although unrecorded immune exposures were likely present. The donor was CMV seropositive and was included in the group of around 300 seropositive cohort members. A peripheral blood sample was provided by each donor, and peripheral blood mononuclear cells were used for TCR beta sequencing. The Qiagen DNeasy Blood Extraction Kit was used to extract genomic DNA from the blood cell samples. From the cysteine up to the phenylalanine, the CDR3 has a length of 14 residues. Only the CDR3 DNA stays, 42 bases, in frame from base 1. Relative to germline, V is 3 bases shorter and J is 4 bases shorter, with 12 bases between their ends. CDR1 and CDR2 are read off the germline V gene as MDHEN and SYDVKM. Library prep was done by the immunoSEQ multiplex PCR assay. The multiplex PCR relied on a mix of 60 forward primers for TCR Vbeta segments and 13 reverse primers for TCR Jbeta segments. Amplification of the CDR3 region of rearranged TCR beta genes was performed with a multiplex PCR assay on genomic DNA. On the Illumina HiSeq System, the amplified TCR beta libraries were sequenced as 87-base-pair reads. The study's own analysis went as follows. A later analysis tallied roughly 80 million unique TCR beta chains across the 666 repertoires, and around 10 million of those chains were shared by two or more donors. To remove PCR and sequencing errors, raw reads were error-corrected and collapsed into unique sequences using a nearest-neighbor algorithm that merged closely related sequences. Alignment of CDR3 sequences to IMGT reference sequences was used to assign V, D and J gene segments. For a sequence to be retained, a match of at least six nucleotides was required to both a V gene segment and a J gene segment. A rearrangement counted as productive if the CDR3 had no stop codons and remained in frame with V and J, and every other rearrangement counted as non-productive. Following IMGT convention, CDR3 was defined as the stretch from the second conserved V-encoded cysteine up to the conserved J-encoded phenylalanine. Sequences without an unambiguous match to a single V gene segment were excluded from the earlier analysis of 450 to 650 of the donors. In an earlier analysis of approximately 500 of the donors, a V segment was called functional when productive rearrangements were above 56.7%, and segregating when the standard deviation between donors exceeded 5%. To diagnose cytomegalovirus status from the catalog of TCR beta chain sequences, a statistical classification framework was built. In a later analysis, V and J genes were assigned by comparing TCR nucleotide sequences against IMGT/GENE-DB human TR gene sequences. Using the TCRdist pipeline, a later analysis assigned CDR3 sequences along with most-parsimonious VDJ recombination scenarios. In a later analysis, every TCR beta chain was defined by the combination of its CDR3 amino acid sequence and its V-gene family, and reads without a unique V-gene family were dropped. A later analysis removed over 500 highly shared, low-generation-probability nucleotide sequences to deal with suspected cross-contamination and a sequencing artifact. For each public chain, a later analysis derived a clonal expansion index from normalized ranks of inferred template counts within each repertoire. In a later analysis, generation probabilities were computed with a VDJ recombination model fitted to out-of-frame rearrangements, and the resulting probabilities were checked against IGoR. Hypergeometric tests were used in a later analysis to score TCR-TCR, TCR-HLA and TCR-CMV co-occurrence, with a repertoire-size bias correction applied to the TCR pairs. To estimate false discovery rates, a later analysis permuted the HLA or CMV assignments 20 times. In a later analysis, co-occurring TCRs were grouped using DBSCAN, with TCRdist sequence similarity added in when clustering inside HLA-allele-positive subsets. Repertoires with fewer than 30,000 or more than 120,000 public chains were left out of co-occurrence clustering, as were five repertoires with anomalous nucleotide sharing. TCRdb retrieved this table from immuneACCESS and kept in-frame rearrangements only. Not all clones are present; in checked studies, unresolved V genes account for under half, and no reason is known for the remainder. V and J calls plus clone size are reproduced from that table; the DNA served to infer D and trimming. A total of about 200,000 clones appear in this sample, around 75% of them only once. In total, the top ten clones hold approximately 0.4% of the sample.

The specimen sequenced was PBMCs. The sequence was collected from a male donor in good health and CMV-seropositive. The chain uses TRBV28 and TRBJ1-2, with no D gene named confidently. CDR3 loop: CASSLAAGSYGYTF. The DNA is as follows: TGTGCCAGCAGTTTGGCTGCAGGCAGCTATGGCTACACCTTC.